This TCR beta chain originates from a study of T cells expressing NK-cell markers. Study background: It was sorted CD3+CD56-NKG2C+, CD3+CD56+NKG2C- and CD3+CD56+NKG2C+ T cells that provided the TCR beta repertoires.

Study-wide points: The same clonotypes also predominated in the CD3+CD56-NKG2C+ fraction of several donors.

The CDR3 totals 15 residues. Germline V CDR1 and CDR2: MGHRA, YSYEKL. As concerns this clonotype: The antigen is unknown.

For each CDR3 protein, TCRdb gives one entry from its re-call of the 5' RACE reads, without DNA. The sample has a few hundred thousand distinct CDR3 sequences. V is TRBV4-1 and J is TRBJ2-1; TCRdb calls TRBD2, which cannot be checked without DNA. The sequence was obtained from a man between 18 and 29 years old in good health. The sequenced sample consisted of blood T cells: a sorted CD56 or NKG2C T cell subset, CD4+ or CD8+ T cells, or bulk PBMC T cells (not recorded which). The CDR3: CASSQVFSGYNEQFF.